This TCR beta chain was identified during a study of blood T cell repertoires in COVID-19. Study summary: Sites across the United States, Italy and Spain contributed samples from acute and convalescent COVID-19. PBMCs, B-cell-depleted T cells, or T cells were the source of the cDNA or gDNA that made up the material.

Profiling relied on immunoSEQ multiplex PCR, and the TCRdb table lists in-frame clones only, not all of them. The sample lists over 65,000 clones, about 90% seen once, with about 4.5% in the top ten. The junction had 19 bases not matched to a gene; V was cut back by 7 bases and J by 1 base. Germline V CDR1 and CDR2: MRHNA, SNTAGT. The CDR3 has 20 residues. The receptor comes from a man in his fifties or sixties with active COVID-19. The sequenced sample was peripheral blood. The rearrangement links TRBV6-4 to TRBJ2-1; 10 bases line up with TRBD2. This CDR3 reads CASTKSRGLALTGSYNEQFF. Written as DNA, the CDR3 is TGTGCCAGCACCAAATCGAGGGGACTAGCGCTGACAGGATCCTACAATGAGCAGTTCTTC.